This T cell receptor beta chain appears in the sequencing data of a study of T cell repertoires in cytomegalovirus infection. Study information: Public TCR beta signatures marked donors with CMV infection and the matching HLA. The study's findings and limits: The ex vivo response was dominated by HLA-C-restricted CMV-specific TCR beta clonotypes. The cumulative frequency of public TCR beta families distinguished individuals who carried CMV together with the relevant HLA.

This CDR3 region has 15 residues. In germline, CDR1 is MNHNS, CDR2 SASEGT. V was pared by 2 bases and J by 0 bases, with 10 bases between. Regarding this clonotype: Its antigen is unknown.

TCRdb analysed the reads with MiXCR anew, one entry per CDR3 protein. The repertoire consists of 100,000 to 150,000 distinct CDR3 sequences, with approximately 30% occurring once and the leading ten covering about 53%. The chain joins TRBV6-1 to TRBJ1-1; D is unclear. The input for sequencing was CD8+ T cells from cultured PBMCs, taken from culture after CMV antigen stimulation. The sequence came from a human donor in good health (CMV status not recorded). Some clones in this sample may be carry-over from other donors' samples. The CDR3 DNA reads TGTGCCAGCAGTGAAAATCCCCAGATGAACACTGAAGCTTTCTTT. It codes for CASSENPQMNTEAFF.